This T cell receptor beta chain was observed in a study of blood T cell repertoires in COVID-19. Study overall: Samples of COVID-19 (acute and convalescent) were obtained from the United States, Italy and Spain. PBMCs, B-cell-depleted T cells, or T cells provided the cDNA or gDNA that made up the material.

Original processing methods: It was from reference gene primer amplification that nucleated cell counts were estimated. Sequencing was performed with immunoSEQ multiplex PCR; in TCRdb, only in-frame clones are kept and a portion is missing. V and J calls and clone size are those listed in that table; D and trimming were worked out from the DNA. The repertoire consists of 150,000 to 190,000 clones, with 65% to 90% occurring once and the leading ten covering 9.8%. The ends lost 6 bases at V and 0 bases at J; junction bases unmatched: 4. Germline values: CDR1 SNHLY, CDR2 FYNNEI. This CDR3 is built from 16 residues.

The chain carries TRBV2 and TRBJ1-4, with 10 nucleotides matching TRBD1. The clonotype comes from a woman aged 45 to 65 with acute or convalescent COVID-19. Sequencing was done on a sample of peripheral blood. CDR3 in DNA: TGTGCCAGCAGCCGGGACAGGGGAGCAACTAATGAAAAACTGTTTTTT. Its translation is CASSRDRGATNEKLFF. Combining the CDR3 with reference TRBV2 and TRBJ1-4 gives the whole variable domain EPEVTQTPSHQVTQMGQEVILRCVPISNHLYFYWYRQILGQKVEFLVSFYNNEISEKSEIFDDQFSVERPDGSNFTLKIRSTKLEDSAMYFCASSRDRGATNEKLFFGSGTQLSVL.